This TCR beta chain was documented in a study of blood T cell repertoires in COVID-19. On the study more broadly: PBMCs, B-cell-depleted T cells, or T cells provided the cDNA or gDNA that made up the material.

V was cut by 5 bases and J by 5 bases, with 16 bases left in between. Germline values: CDR1 KGHSH, CDR2 LQKENI. This CDR3 comprises 15 residues. Participant-reported clinical history was the basis for cohort assignment. Exposed volunteers were people who met a COVID-19 case within 2 weeks before study entry. Original handling: It was from reference gene primer amplification that nucleated cell counts were estimated. Method: immunoSEQ multiplex PCR; TCRdb's copy keeps in-frame clones and lacks some. That table supplies the V and J calls and clone size; D and trimming were determined from the DNA. The sample has 250,000 or so clones; 85% are singletons.

This clonotype was sampled from a woman aged 45 to 65 who had been exposed to COVID-19. The chain employs TRBV18 and TRBJ1-5, with D uncertain. What was sequenced was PBMCs or T cells enriched from blood (not recorded which). The CDR3 region has the DNA TGTGCCAGCTCAAAACTCCCCGGTGGTGATCAGCCCCAGCATTTT. Translated: CASSKLPGGDQPQHF.